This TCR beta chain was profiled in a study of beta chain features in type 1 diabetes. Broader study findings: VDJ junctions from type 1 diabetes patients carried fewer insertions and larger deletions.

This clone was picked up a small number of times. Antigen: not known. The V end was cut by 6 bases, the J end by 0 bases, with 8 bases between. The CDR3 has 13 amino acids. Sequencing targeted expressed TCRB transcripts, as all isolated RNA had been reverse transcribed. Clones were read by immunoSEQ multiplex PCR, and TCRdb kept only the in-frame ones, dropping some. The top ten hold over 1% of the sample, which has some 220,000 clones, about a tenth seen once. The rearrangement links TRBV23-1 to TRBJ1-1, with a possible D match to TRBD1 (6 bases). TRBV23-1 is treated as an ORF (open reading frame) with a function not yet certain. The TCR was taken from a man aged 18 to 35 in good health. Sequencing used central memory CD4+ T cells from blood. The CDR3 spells CASRNRVNTEAFF. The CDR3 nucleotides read TGCGCCAGCAGGAACAGGGTGAACACTGAAGCTTTCTTT.